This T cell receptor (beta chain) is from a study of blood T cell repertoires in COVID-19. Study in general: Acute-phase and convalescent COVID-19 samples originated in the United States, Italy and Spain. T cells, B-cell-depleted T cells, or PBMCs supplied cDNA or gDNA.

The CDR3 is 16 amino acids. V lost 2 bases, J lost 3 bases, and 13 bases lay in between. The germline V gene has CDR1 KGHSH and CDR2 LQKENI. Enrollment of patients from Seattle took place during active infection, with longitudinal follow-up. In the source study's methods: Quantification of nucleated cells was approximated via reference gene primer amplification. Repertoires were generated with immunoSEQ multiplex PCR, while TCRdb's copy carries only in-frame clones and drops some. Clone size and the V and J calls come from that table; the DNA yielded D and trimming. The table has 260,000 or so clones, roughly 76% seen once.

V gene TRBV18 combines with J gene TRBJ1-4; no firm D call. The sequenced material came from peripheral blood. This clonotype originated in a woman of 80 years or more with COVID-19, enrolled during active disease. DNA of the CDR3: TGTGCCAGCTCACCAACCACCGGGGTGGCTAATGAAAAACTGTTTTTT. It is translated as CASSPTTGVANEKLFF.